This TCR beta chain was found in a study of CD8 T cells in ankylosing spondylitis. General study points: There were earlier reports of some motif variants in reactive arthritis synovial fluid and blood. Disease-linked clones reportedly concentrated significantly in matched ankylosing spondylitis synovial fluid.

One entry per CDR3 protein results from TCRdb running MiXCR on the 5' RACE reads. The table shows approximately 25,000 distinct CDR3 sequences, with roughly 8.6% occurring only once. Germline CDR1 reads ENHRY; CDR2 reads SYGVKD. The CDR3 contains 15 residues. Trimming took 11 bases from V and 5 from J; bases not matched to a gene: 14. The sample holds a few counts of this clonotype. The antigen is unknown. The chain couples TRBV10-3 to TRBJ2-2, with TRBD1 identical over 7 bases. Sequenced: blood. This TCR was recovered from a male donor with ankylosing spondylitis or in good health (not recorded which). The CDR3 coding sequence is TGTGCCGCATCCCCGGGTGAGGGGGCGACCGGGGAGCTGTTTTTT. Its translation: CAASPGEGATGELFF.